These 12 T cell receptor beta chains were sequenced from one sample in a study of Ad26.COV2.S vaccination and SARS-CoV-2 variants. Treatment of the sample: some 20 received Ad26.COV2.S at low or high dose, single or two shots; 5 received placebo; per-sample allocation not given. Sampling took place 63 days after the first vaccine or placebo injection. Clones were sequenced by immunoSEQ multiplex PCR, and TCRdb holds only the in-frame ones, with some missing. The sample gives roughly 680,000 clones, about 89% of which show up once; nearly 1.5% is in the top ten. The source was peripheral blood, collected in a trial of Ad26.COV2.S vaccine versus placebo. The source is a person aged 18-65 years who received the Ad26.COV2.S COVID-19 vaccine or a placebo.

This chain joins TRBV30 and TRBJ1-1; 7 nucleotides agree with TRBD1. The germline V gene encodes CDR1 GTSNPN and CDR2 SVGIG (reference sequence). Trimming took 1 base from V and 2 from J; bases not matched to a gene: 1. The CDR3 sequence is 13 residues long. The chain's CDR3 is CAWSGDRNTEAFF. Written as DNA, the CDR3 is TGTGCCTGGAGTGGGGACAGAAACACTGAAGCTTTCTTT.

The chain joins TRBV30 to TRBJ1-6; D is unresolved. Trimming left V 4 bases short and J 0 bases short, with 16 bases between. The CDR3 runs to 17 residues. Germline CDR1 and CDR2: GTSNPN and SVGIG (reference sequence). CDR3 nucleotide sequence: TGTGCCTGGACTCGGGGTCGAGGGAGCTCCTATAATTCACCCCTCCACTTT. The encoded protein is CAWTRGRGSSYNSPLHF.

This CDR3 is CATSRGQELQPQHF. DNA of the CDR3: TGTGCCACCAGCAGAGGACAGGAACTTCAGCCCCAGCATTTT. The chain links TRBV15 to TRBJ1-5; possibly TRBD1 for D (6 bases). V lost 1 base to trimming and J lost 6 bases, with 10 bases between them. From germline, CDR1 is LNHNV and CDR2 YYDKDF (reference sequence). The CDR3 is 14 amino acids.

The V and J genes are TRBV5-4 and TRBJ1-3; 11 bases are shared with TRBD1. The germline CDR1 and CDR2 sequences are SGHNT and YYREEE (reference sequence). V dropped 1 base and J dropped 4; count of bases not matched to a gene: 1. The CDR3 sequence is 15 residues long. Written as DNA, the CDR3 is TGTGCCAGCAGCTTGTGGACAGGGGGCGGAAACACCATATATTTT. Translated: CASSLWTGGGNTIYF.

This chain links TRBV30 with TRBJ1-4; 7 nucleotides line up with TRBD1. The CDR3 is 15 residues long. Germline V gene lookup returns CDR1 GTSNPN and CDR2 SVGIG (reference sequence). V lost 2 bases to trimming and J lost 10 bases; unmatched junction nucleotides: 13. CDR3 amino acids: CAWSLKTSQGGKLFF. The CDR3 nucleotides read TGTGCCTGGAGTTTAAAGACCTCTCAGGGGGGAAAACTGTTTTTT.

The V gene is TRBV5-1, the J gene TRBJ1-3; perhaps TRBD1 as D (5 bases). The V gene lost 1 base and the J gene lost 0 bases, with 11 bases spanning the gap. Germline V gene sequence: CDR1 SGHRS, CDR2 YFSETQ. CDR3 length: 16 amino acids. The CDR3 sequence is CASSLTGTYSGNTIYF. The CDR3 DNA sequence: TGCGCCAGCAGCTTGACCGGGACGTACTCTGGAAACACCATATATTTT.

J is TRBJ1-5 and V is TRBV19; D remains ambiguous. Germline-derived CDR1 and CDR2 are LNHDA and SQIVND (reference sequence). The CDR3 sequence is 15 residues long. V lost 5 bases and J 3 bases, leaving 14 bases between the germline ends. DNA for the CDR3: TGTGCCAGTAGTCCGACTGCGGGTTACAATCAGCCCCAGCATTTT. The encoded protein is CASSPTAGYNQPQHF.

V and J are TRBV5-6 and TRBJ2-7; TRBD1 agrees at 7 bases. This CDR3 is built from 15 residues. Germline CDR1 reads SGHDT; CDR2 reads YYEEEE. J gave up 0 bases and V 2 bases, and 5 bases lay outside the gene matches. The CDR3 nucleotides are TGTGCCAGCAGCTTACTACAGGGGTTCTCCTACGAGCAGTACTTC. Its translation: CASSLLQGFSYEQYF.

The chain has TRBV6-1 and TRBJ2-7; D might be TRBD1 (5 bases). Germline loops: CDR1 MNHNS, CDR2 SASEGT. The ends were cut back, 2 bases at V and 6 bases at J, with 11 bases in the middle. The CDR3 covers 13 residues. The CDR3 DNA reads TGTGCCAGCAGTGAAAGGGGCTTGAGCGAGCAGTACTTC. It encodes CASSERGLSEQYF.

The chain has TRBV10-3 and TRBJ2-1; 8 positions agree with TRBD1. CDR3 length: 15 amino acids. Looked up from germline, CDR1 is ENHRY and CDR2 is SYGVKD. The ends lost 11 bases at V and 8 bases at J; junction bases unmatched: 17. CDR3 coding DNA: TGTGCCGCCCGACTGACAGGGGCCCCCTCGGATGAGCAGTTCTTC. Amino acid sequence: CAARLTGAPSDEQFF.

The rearrangement joins TRBV13 to TRBJ1-1; TRBD1 is a possible D gene (5 bases). This CDR3 spans 14 amino acids. The V end lost 10 bases, the J end lost 0 bases, and 15 bases lay between the germline ends. Germline lookup yields CDR1 PRHDT and CDR2 FYEKMQ (reference sequence). The CDR3 spells CANSKGRLNTEAFF. The CDR3 nucleotides are TGTGCCAACTCAAAGGGGAGGTTGAACACTGAAGCTTTCTTT. Complete variable domain (other parts from reference TRBV13 and TRBJ1-1): AAGVIQSPRHLIKEKRETATLKCYPIPRHDTVYWYQQGPGQDPQFLISFYEKMQSDKGSIPDRFSAQQFSDYHSELNMSSLELGDSALYFCANSKGRLNTEAFFGQGTRLTVV.

A word on this clone: This may arise from a read error, as a much more abundant clone is one base away. The chain links TRBV19 to TRBJ1-5; maybe TRBD1 (5 bases). Germline CDR1 and CDR2: LNHDA and SQIVND (reference sequence). This CDR3 is built from 14 residues. The V end lost 4 bases, the J end lost 1 base, and 8 bases lay between the germline ends. CDR3 region: CASSNRDSNQPQHF. CDR3 DNA: TGTGCCAGTAGTAACCGGGACAGCAATCAGCCCCAGCATTTT.